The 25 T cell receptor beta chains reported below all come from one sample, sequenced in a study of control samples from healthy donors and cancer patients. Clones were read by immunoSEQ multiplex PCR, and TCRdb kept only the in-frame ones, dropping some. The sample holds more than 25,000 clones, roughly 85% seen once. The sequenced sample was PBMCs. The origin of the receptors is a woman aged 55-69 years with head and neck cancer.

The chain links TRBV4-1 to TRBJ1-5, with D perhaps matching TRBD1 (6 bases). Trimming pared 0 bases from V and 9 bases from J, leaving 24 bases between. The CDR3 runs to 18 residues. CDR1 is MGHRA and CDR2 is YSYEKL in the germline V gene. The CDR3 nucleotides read TGCGCCAGCAGCCAAGACCCCGTGACAGGAGCCCCTGGGAGGCCCCAGCATTTT. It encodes CASSQDPVTGAPGRPQHF.

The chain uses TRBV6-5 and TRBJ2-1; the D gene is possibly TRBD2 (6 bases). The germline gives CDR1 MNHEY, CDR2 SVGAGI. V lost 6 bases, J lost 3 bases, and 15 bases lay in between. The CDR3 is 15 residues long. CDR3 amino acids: CASSPRLADYNEQFF. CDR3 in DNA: TGTGCCAGCAGCCCCCGGTTAGCGGACTACAATGAGCAGTTCTTC.

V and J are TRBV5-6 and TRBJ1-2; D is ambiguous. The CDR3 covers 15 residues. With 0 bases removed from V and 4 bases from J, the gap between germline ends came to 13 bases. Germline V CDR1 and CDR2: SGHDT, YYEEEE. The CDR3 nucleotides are TGTGCCAGCAGCTTGGTTGAGATTCCCCTCTATGGCTACACCTTC. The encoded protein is CASSLVEIPLYGYTF.

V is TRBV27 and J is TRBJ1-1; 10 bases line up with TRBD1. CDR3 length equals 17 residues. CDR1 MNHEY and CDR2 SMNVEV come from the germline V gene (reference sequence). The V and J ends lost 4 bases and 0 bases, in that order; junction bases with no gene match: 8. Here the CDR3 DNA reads TGTGCCAGCAGTTCCTCGGGACAGGGGTGGATGAACACTGAAGCTTTCTTT. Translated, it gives CASSSSGQGWMNTEAFF.

The CDR3 DNA is TGTGCCAGCAGCTCCCGGACAACCTACGAGCAGTACTTC. It is translated as CASSSRTTYEQYF. The chain combines TRBV7-2 with TRBJ2-7; weak D call: TRBD1 (5 bases). The CDR3 is made up of 13 amino acids. CDR1 and CDR2 from the germline V gene are SGHTA and FQGNSA. Deletions cut 4 bases from V and 2 bases from J, with 9 bases between.

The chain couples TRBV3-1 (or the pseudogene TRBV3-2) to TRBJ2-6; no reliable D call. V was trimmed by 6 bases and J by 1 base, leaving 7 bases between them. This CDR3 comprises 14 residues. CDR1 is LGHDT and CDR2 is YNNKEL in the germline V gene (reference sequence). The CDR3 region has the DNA TGTGCCAGCAGGAAGGGATCTGGGGCCAACGTCCTGACTTTC. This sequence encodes CASRKGSGANVLTF.

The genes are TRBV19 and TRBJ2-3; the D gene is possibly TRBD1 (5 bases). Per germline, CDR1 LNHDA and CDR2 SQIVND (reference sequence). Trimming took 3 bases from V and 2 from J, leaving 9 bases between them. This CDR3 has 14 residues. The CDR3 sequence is CASSILDTTDTQYF. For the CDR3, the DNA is TGTGCCAGTAGTATCCTGGACACCACAGATACGCAGTATTTT.

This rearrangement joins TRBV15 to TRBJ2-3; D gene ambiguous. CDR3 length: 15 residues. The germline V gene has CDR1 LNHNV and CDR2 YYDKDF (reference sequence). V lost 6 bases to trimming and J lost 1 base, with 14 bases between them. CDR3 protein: CATRSAYRGTDTQYF. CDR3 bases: TGTGCCACCAGGTCGGCGTATAGGGGCACAGATACGCAGTATTTT.

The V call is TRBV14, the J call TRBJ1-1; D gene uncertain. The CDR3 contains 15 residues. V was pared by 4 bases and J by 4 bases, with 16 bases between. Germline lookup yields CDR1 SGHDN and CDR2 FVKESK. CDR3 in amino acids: CASSPPKTLSTEAFF. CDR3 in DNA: TGTGCCAGCAGCCCGCCTAAGACGCTGAGCACTGAAGCTTTCTTT.

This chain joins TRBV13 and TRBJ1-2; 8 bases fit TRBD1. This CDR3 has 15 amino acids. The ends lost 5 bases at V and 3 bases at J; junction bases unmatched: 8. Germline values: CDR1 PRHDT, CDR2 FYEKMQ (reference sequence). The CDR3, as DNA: TGTGCCAGCAGCCAAGGACAGGGATTTTACTATGGCTACACCTTC. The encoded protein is CASSQGQGFYYGYTF.

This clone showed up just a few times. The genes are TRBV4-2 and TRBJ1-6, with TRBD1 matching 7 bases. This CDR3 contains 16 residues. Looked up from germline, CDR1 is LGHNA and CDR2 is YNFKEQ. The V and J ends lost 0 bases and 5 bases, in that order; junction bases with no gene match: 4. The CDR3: CASSQERGLNNSPLHF. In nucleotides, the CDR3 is TGTGCCAGCAGCCAAGAGAGGGGGCTTAATAATTCACCCCTCCACTTT.

DNA of the CDR3: TGTGCCAGCAGTGAAGTAAAAAAAGGGGGGACAGGGATAAGTGGCTACACCTTC. It is translated as CASSEVKKGGTGISGYTF. This rearrangement joins TRBV6-1 to TRBJ1-2, with 9 bases fitting TRBD1. Germline CDR1 MNHNS, CDR2 SASEGT. V trimming: 1 base; J trimming: 7 bases; junction bases outside the gene matches: 16. The CDR3 spans 18 residues.

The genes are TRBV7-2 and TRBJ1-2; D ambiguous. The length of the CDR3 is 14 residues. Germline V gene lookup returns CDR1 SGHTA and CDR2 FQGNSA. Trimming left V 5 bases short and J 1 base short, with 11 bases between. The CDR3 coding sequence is TGTGCCAGCAGCCCCGTCGACGGTAACTATGGCTACACCTTC. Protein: CASSPVDGNYGYTF.

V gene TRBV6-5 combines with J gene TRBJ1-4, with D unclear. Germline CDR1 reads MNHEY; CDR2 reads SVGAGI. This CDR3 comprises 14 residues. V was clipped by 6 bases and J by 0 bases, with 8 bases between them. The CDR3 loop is CASSDPATNEKLFF. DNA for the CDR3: TGTGCCAGCAGCGACCCAGCAACTAATGAAAAACTGTTTTTT.

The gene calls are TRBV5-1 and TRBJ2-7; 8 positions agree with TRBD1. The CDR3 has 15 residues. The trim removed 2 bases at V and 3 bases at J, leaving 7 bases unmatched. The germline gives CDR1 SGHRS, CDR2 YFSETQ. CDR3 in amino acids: CASSFLGQGDYEQYF. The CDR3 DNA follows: TGCGCCAGCAGCTTCCTCGGACAGGGTGACTACGAGCAGTACTTC.

As DNA, the CDR3 is TGTGCCAGCAGCTCCGGGACAGGGGAGTACGAGCAGTACTTC. This gives the protein CASSSGTGEYEQYF. The rearrangement joins TRBV11-2 to TRBJ2-7; 10 bases agree with TRBD1. The V gene end was trimmed by 4 bases and the J gene end by 4 bases; junction bases not matched to a gene: 4. Germline CDR1 is SGHAT and CDR2 is FQNNGV. The CDR3 is 14 amino acids.

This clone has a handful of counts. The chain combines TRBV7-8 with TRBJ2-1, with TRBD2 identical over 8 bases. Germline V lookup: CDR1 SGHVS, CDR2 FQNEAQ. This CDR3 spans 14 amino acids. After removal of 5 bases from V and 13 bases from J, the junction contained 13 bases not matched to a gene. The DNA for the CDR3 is TGTGCCAGCAGCCCCGCAGAGGCGGGGGGCCCACAGTTCTTC. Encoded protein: CASSPAEAGGPQFF.

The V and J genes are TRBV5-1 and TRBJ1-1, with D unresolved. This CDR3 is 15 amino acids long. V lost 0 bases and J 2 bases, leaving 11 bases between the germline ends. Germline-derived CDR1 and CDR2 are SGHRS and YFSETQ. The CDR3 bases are TGCGCCAGCAGCTTGGCGGGGTTGGCCAACACTGAAGCTTTCTTT. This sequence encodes CASSLAGLANTEAFF.

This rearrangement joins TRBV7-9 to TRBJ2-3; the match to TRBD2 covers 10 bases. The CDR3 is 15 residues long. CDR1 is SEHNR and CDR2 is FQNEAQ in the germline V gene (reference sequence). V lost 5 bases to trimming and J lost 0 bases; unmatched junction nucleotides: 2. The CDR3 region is CASSLLAGSTDTQYF. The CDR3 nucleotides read TGTGCCAGCAGCCTACTAGCGGGGAGCACAGATACGCAGTATTTT.

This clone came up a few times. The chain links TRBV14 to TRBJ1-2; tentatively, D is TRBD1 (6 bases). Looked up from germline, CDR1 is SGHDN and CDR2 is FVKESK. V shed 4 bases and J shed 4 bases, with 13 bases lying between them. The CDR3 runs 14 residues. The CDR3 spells CASSLMTGGYGYTF. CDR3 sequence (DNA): TGTGCCAGCAGCCTTATGACAGGCGGCTATGGCTACACCTTC.

CDR3 amino acids: CASSIWGQQETQYF. The CDR3 DNA is TGTGCCAGTAGTATCTGGGGACAACAAGAGACCCAGTACTTC. The chain employs TRBV19 and TRBJ2-5; possible D gene TRBD1, 6 bases. The V end lost 3 bases, the J end lost 2 bases, and 10 bases lay between the germline ends. This CDR3 is 14 amino acids long. Germline assignment: CDR1 LNHDA and CDR2 SQIVND (reference sequence).

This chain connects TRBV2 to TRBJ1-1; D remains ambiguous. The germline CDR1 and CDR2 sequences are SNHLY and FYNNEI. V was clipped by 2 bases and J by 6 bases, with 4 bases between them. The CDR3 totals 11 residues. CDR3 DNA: TGTGCCAGCAGTGAAAGGGCTGAAGCTTTCTTT. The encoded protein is CASSERAEAFF.

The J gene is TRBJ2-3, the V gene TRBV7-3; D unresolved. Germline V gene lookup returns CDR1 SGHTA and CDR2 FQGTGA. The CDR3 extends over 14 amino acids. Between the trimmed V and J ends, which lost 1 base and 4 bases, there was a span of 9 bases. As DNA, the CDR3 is TGTGCCAGCAGCTTAAGGGGATCTGCAGATACGCAGTATTTT. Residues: CASSLRGSADTQYF.

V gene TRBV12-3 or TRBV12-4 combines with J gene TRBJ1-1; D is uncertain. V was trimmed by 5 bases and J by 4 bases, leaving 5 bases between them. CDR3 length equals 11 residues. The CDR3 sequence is CASSTGTEAFF. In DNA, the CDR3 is TGTGCCAGCAGTACTGGCACTGAAGCTTTCTTT.

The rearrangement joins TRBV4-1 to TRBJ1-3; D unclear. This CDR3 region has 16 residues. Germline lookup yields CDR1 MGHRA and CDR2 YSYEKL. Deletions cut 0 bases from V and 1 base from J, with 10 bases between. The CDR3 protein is CASSQDVAWSGNTIYF. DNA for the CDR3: TGCGCCAGCAGCCAAGACGTTGCGTGGTCTGGAAACACCATATATTTT.